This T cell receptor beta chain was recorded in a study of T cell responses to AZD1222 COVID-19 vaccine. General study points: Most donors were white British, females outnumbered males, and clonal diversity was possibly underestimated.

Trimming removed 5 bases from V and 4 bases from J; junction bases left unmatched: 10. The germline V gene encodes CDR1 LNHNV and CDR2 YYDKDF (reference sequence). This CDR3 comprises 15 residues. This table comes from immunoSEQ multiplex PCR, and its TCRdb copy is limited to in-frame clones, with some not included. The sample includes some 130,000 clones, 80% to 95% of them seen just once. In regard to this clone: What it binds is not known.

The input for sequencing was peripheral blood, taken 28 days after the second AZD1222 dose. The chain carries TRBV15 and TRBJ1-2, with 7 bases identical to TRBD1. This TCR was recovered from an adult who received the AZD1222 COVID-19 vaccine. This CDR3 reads CATSDPREGAYGYTF. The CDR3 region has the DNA TGTGCCACCAGCGACCCGAGGGAGGGGGCCTATGGCTACACCTTC.